This T cell receptor beta chain was documented in a study of OX40 agonist ivuxolimab in advanced cancers. Overall study findings and caveats: More expanded clones were seen, on average, in CD8+ T cells than in CD4+. Undetermined was the antigen specificity of the expanded peripheral T cells. At doses 0.1 to 3.0 mg/kg, CD4+ and CD8+ clones expanded.

Drawing of blood for sampling happened at baseline, at cycle 4 day 1, and at cycle 7 day 1. Germline V lookup: CDR1 MNHEY, CDR2 SMNVEV (reference sequence). V was trimmed by 4 bases and J by 0 bases, leaving 7 bases between them. This CDR3 has 14 residues. On this clone itself: No antigen is known for it.

Using immunoSEQ multiplex PCR, the repertoire was profiled, and TCRdb retains in-frame clones only, with some absent. In the table there are about 29,000 clones, around nine tenths of which are singletons. Sequences were derived from CD4+ or CD8+ T cells sorted from blood, sampled in a trial of the OX40 agonist ivuxolimab. The chain is built from TRBV27 and TRBJ2-1; possibly TRBD2 for D (5 bases). The origin of this receptor is an adult with an advanced solid tumor such as melanoma, head and neck, liver or kidney cancer. The CDR3, as DNA: TGTGCCAGCAGTTCCGGGAACTCCTACAATGAGCAGTTCTTC. Its protein product is CASSSGNSYNEQFF.